A selection of T cell receptor beta chains follows, all from one sample in a study of cytomegalovirus exposure and HLA in healthy donors. Using immunoSEQ multiplex PCR, the repertoire was profiled, and TCRdb retains in-frame clones only, with some absent. The sample lists 130,000 to 150,000 clones; about 91% were seen once. The source material was PBMCs. All receptors come from a woman under 30 in good health and CMV-seropositive. Both conserved end residues are part of each CDR3. D genes are given only for firm matches. Clone size, where shown, is once, few, many, or a class for clones that have expanded.

TRBJ2-1	NA	TRBV6-6	TRBD1	CASSSPGGRYNEQFF	TGTGCCAGCAGTTCACCAGGGGGTCGGTACAATGAGCAGTTCTTC
TRBJ1-6	few	TRBV6-5	TRBD1	CASRRDSPYNSPLHF	TGTGCCAGCAGGAGGGACAGCCCCTACAATTCACCCCTCCACTTT
TRBJ2-3	NA	TRBV5-6	NA	CASSSRRRLIHTQYF	TGTGCCAGCAGCTCACGACGGAGATTGATACATACGCAGTATTTT
TRBJ1-3	NA	TRBV5-4	NA	CASSPPGQSLRGGNTIYF	TGTGCCAGCAGCCCTCCCGGACAGTCACTGAGGGGAGGAAACACCATATATTTT
TRBJ1-3	NA	TRBV27	TRBD1	CASSTQPWTGGLAGNTIYF	TGTGCCAGCAGTACTCAACCATGGACAGGTGGTTTGGCTGGAAACACCATATATTTT
TRBJ2-1	NA	TRBV11-2	TRBD2	CASSLTSGVYNEQFF	TGTGCCAGCAGCTTGACTAGCGGGGTTTACAATGAGCAGTTCTTC
TRBJ2-5	NA	TRBV9	NA	CASSVKPGAGKETQYF	TGTGCCAGCAGCGTAAAGCCGGGAGCGGGCAAAGAGACCCAGTACTTC
TRBJ2-3	NA	TRBV4-1	NA	CASSQAKRSTDTQYF	TGCGCCAGCAGCCAAGCGAAGAGGAGCACAGATACGCAGTATTTT
TRBJ1-2	few	TRBV19	TRBD1	CASSPGGQRHGYTF	TGTGCCAGTAGCCCCGGGGGACAGAGGCATGGCTACACCTTC
TRBJ2-1	NA	TRBV5-4	NA	CASSLVYADNEQFF	TGTGCCAGCAGCTTGGTCTATGCTGACAATGAGCAGTTCTTC
TRBJ1-3	NA	TRBV6-5	NA	CASSATVAGGNTIYF	TGTGCCAGCAGCGCTACCGTCGCGGGTGGAAACACCATATATTTT
TRBJ1-1	NA	TRBV6-4	NA	CASSDSPGTEAFF	TGTGCCAGCAGTGACTCGCCGGGAACTGAAGCTTTCTTT
TRBJ2-7	NA	TRBV5-8	TRBD1	CASSLPGQSYEQYF	TGTGCCAGCAGCTTGCCGGGACAGAGCTACGAGCAGTACTTC
TRBJ1-1	NA	TRBV6-1	TRBD1	CASRGQGANTEAFF	TGTGCCAGCAGGGGACAGGGAGCTAACACTGAAGCTTTCTTT
TRBJ2-2	NA	TRBV23-1	NA	CASSHRGPPGSGELFF	TGCGCCAGCAGTCATAGAGGGCCCCCCGGTAGCGGGGAGCTGTTTTTT
TRBJ2-3	once	TRBV2	TRBD2	CASSGMSARLAGGSTDTQYF	TGTGCCAGCAGTGGAATGTCGGCACGGCTAGCGGGGGGCAGCACAGATACGCAGTATTTT
TRBJ2-7	NA	TRBV30	TRBD2	CAWSTTGLVAYEQYF	TGTGCCTGGAGTACCACCGGACTAGTAGCCTACGAGCAGTACTTC
TRBJ2-1	NA	TRBV4-2	TRBD1	CASSRREGTGKNEQFF	TGTGCCAGCAGCCGCCGGGAAGGGACAGGGAAGAATGAGCAGTTCTTC
TRBJ2-1	NA	TRBV30	NA	CAWSVGRGYNEQFF	TGTGCCTGGAGTGTAGGGCGCGGGTACAATGAGCAGTTCTTC
TRBJ1-2	NA	TRBV28	TRBD1	CASSSPFDRAGYGYTF	TGTGCCAGCAGTTCCCCCTTCGACAGGGCGGGCTATGGCTACACCTTC
TRBJ1-5	NA	TRBV6-5	NA	CASSYSATGTGQPQHF	TGTGCCAGCAGTTACTCCGCAACAGGGACGGGGCAGCCCCAGCATTTT
TRBJ1-1	once	TRBV5-5	TRBD1	CASSPQVGQGAVTEAFF	TGTGCCAGCAGCCCCCAAGTAGGACAGGGGGCCGTCACTGAAGCTTTCTTT
TRBJ2-1	NA	TRBV6-5	TRBD2	CASSLGGAGNEQFF	TGTGCCAGCAGCCTCGGGGGGGCCGGTAATGAGCAGTTCTTC
TRBJ1-5	NA	TRBV10-1	NA	CASSDKGGDQPQHF	TGCGCCAGCAGTGATAAGGGCGGGGATCAGCCCCAGCATTTT
TRBJ2-7	NA	TRBV5-8	TRBD1	CASSLQQGGTYEQYF	TGTGCCAGCAGCTTGCAACAGGGGGGAACCTACGAGCAGTACTTC
TRBJ2-7	NA	TRBV4-1	NA	CASSQVLSEQYF	TGCGCCAGCAGCCAAGTTTTGAGCGAGCAGTACTTC
TRBJ1-4	NA	TRBV25-1	NA	CASSEIGEKLFF	TGTGCCAGCAGTGAAATCGGGGAAAAACTGTTTTTT
TRBJ1-6	NA	TRBV25-1	NA	CASTPDLWYNSPLHF	TGTGCCAGCACCCCCGACTTGTGGTACAATTCACCCCTCCACTTT
TRBJ2-7	NA	TRBV5-1	NA	CASSATQASYEQYF	TGCGCCAGCAGCGCCACACAGGCTTCCTACGAGCAGTACTTC
TRBJ2-3	NA	TRBV12-1	NA	CASSFTLQRGGTDTQYF	TGTGCCAGCAGCTTTACCCTCCAGCGGGGGGGCACAGATACGCAGTATTTT
TRBJ2-2	NA	TRBV6-5	NA	CASSSLGNTGELFF	TGTGCCAGCAGTTCCCTCGGTAACACCGGGGAGCTGTTTTTT
TRBJ1-6	NA	TRBV9	NA	CASSVGGGSPLHF	TGTGCCAGCAGCGTAGGCGGGGGTTCACCCCTCCACTTT
TRBJ2-2	NA	TRBV13	NA	CASAGTPGTGELFF	TGTGCCAGTGCCGGGACACCGGGGACCGGGGAGCTGTTTTTT
TRBJ2-7	NA	TRBV6-5	TRBD2	CASSLAGGPGEQYF	TGTGCCAGCAGTTTAGCGGGGGGGCCGGGTGAGCAGTACTTC
TRBJ2-3	NA	TRBV7-9	NA	CASSPSASTDTQYF	TGTGCCAGCAGCCCTTCAGCGTCCACAGATACGCAGTATTTT
TRBJ1-2	NA	TRBV5-1	NA	CASSLNRDTSLYGYTF	TGCGCCAGCAGTTTGAACCGGGACACGAGCCTCTATGGCTACACCTTC
TRBJ2-7	NA	TRBV29-1	TRBD2	CSAIEGGSRYYEQYF	TGCAGCGCTATCGAGGGAGGGTCCCGTTACTACGAGCAGTACTTC
TRBJ2-3	NA	TRBV4-1	TRBD2	CASSQDLGSGGAPDTQYF	TGCGCCAGCAGCCAAGATCTGGGGAGCGGGGGGGCCCCAGATACGCAGTATTTT
TRBJ2-5	once	TRBV4-1	NA	CASSQPGGRRTKTQYF	TGCGCCAGCAGCCAACCGGGGGGCCGAAGGACAAAGACCCAGTACTTC
TRBJ1-1	NA	TRBV29-1	NA	CSGGPSFNTEAFF	TGCAGCGGCGGGCCTTCTTTCAACACTGAAGCTTTCTTT
TRBJ1-1	NA	TRBV6-5	NA	CASRQGTEAFF	TGTGCCAGCAGGCAGGGCACTGAAGCTTTCTTT
TRBJ2-5	NA	TRBV15	NA	CATSRGVGTQETQYF	TGTGCCACCAGCCGGGGAGTGGGGACACAAGAGACCCAGTACTTC
TRBJ2-7	NA	TRBV28	TRBD1	CASKQQGSGLGEQYF	TGTGCCAGCAAACAACAGGGGTCAGGTTTGGGGGAGCAGTACTTC
TRBJ1-6	NA	TRBV12-5	NA	CASGPGHHNSPLHF	TGTGCTAGTGGCCCGGGACACCATAATTCACCCCTCCACTTT
TRBJ2-5	NA	TRBV11-3	NA	CASSSGREETQYF	TGTGCCAGCAGCTCGGGAAGGGAAGAGACCCAGTACTTC
TRBJ2-1	NA	TRBV7-6	NA	CASSLVEYSEQFF	TGTGCCAGCAGCTTAGTAGAGTACAGTGAGCAGTTCTTC
TRBJ2-5	NA	TRBV5-4	NA	CASSLAGTPRSKTQYF	TGTGCCAGCAGCTTGGCGGGGACACCCCGATCTAAGACCCAGTACTTC